A selection of T cell receptor beta chains follows, all from one sample in a study of blood T cell repertoires in COVID-19. Method: immunoSEQ multiplex PCR; TCRdb's copy keeps in-frame clones and lacks some. The sample consists of about 310,000 clones, around 92% of them appearing once. Material: PBMCs or T cells enriched from blood (not recorded which). The receptor set was obtained from a woman aged 25 to 39 who had recovered from COVID-19. CDR3s include the opening cysteine and the closing phenylalanine or tryptophan. The order of the fields is V gene, D gene, J gene, clone size, CDR3 DNA, CDR3 protein. A D gene is named only where the DNA matches it firmly. Rows give clone size only sometimes, using once, few, many, or a class for an expanded clone.

V gene: TRBV28
D gene: -
J gene: TRBJ2-1
clone size: -
CDR3 DNA: TGTGCCAGCACCCCCGGCGGGTACAATGAGCAGTTCTTC
CDR3 protein: CASTPGGYNEQFF

V gene: TRBV10-3
D gene: TRBD1
J gene: TRBJ1-2
clone size: few
CDR3 DNA: TGTGCCACGTCCCTGACAGGGCCGGATGGCTACACCTTC
CDR3 protein: CATSLTGPDGYTF

V gene: TRBV27
D gene: TRBD1
J gene: TRBJ1-2
clone size: -
CDR3 DNA: TGTGCCAGCAGTTTAACACAGGGGGCAGTTGGCTACACCTTC
CDR3 protein: CASSLTQGAVGYTF

V gene: TRBV10-3
D gene: -
J gene: TRBJ2-7
clone size: once
CDR3 DNA: TGTGCCATCAGTGAGTCGGTGTCGGGGTACTCCTACGAGCAGTACTTC
CDR3 protein: CAISESVSGYSYEQYF

V gene: TRBV28
D gene: -
J gene: TRBJ1-5
clone size: once
CDR3 DNA: TGTGCCAGCAGTTTAGCGGGAAATCAGCCCCAGCATTTT
CDR3 protein: CASSLAGNQPQHF

V gene: TRBV5-1
D gene: -
J gene: TRBJ1-1
clone size: -
CDR3 DNA: TGCGCCAGCAGCTTTAACTTGAACACTGAAGCTTTCTTT
CDR3 protein: CASSFNLNTEAFF

V gene: TRBV20-1
D gene: TRBD1
J gene: TRBJ1-1
clone size: -
CDR3 DNA: TGCAGTGCTAGTGGACAGGGCTATGCCACTGAAGCTTTCTTT
CDR3 protein: CSASGQGYATEAFF

V gene: TRBV10-3
D gene: TRBD1
J gene: TRBJ1-2
clone size: -
CDR3 DNA: TGTGCCATCAGTGACTACTCCGACAGGGAAAGGTTTGGCTACACCTTC
CDR3 protein: CAISDYSDRERFGYTF

V gene: TRBV30
D gene: -
J gene: TRBJ1-2
clone size: -
CDR3 DNA: TGTGCCTGGAGTGGACAGGACCCCTATGGCTACACCTTC
CDR3 protein: CAWSGQDPYGYTF

V gene: TRBV5-1
D gene: TRBD1
J gene: TRBJ2-5
clone size: -
CDR3 DNA: TGCGCCAGCAGCTTGGTGGGGACAGGGGCCGGAGAGACCCAGTACTTC
CDR3 protein: CASSLVGTGAGETQYF

V gene: TRBV9
D gene: TRBD2
J gene: TRBJ2-1
clone size: -
CDR3 DNA: TGTGCCAGCAGCGTATGGTCTAGCGGGGGTCACAATGAGCAGTTCTTC
CDR3 protein: CASSVWSSGGHNEQFF

V gene: TRBV6-1
D gene: -
J gene: TRBJ2-7
clone size: once
CDR3 DNA: TGTGCCAGCAGTGAACGTGGTCGCACCGGTCGGGAGCAGTACTTC
CDR3 protein: CASSERGRTGREQYF

V gene: TRBV5-6
D gene: -
J gene: TRBJ2-7
clone size: -
CDR3 DNA: TGTGCCAGCACCTGGGGCCAAGGGTTGATCTCCTACGAGCAGTACTTC
CDR3 protein: CASTWGQGLISYEQYF

V gene: TRBV6-5
D gene: TRBD1
J gene: TRBJ2-5
clone size: -
CDR3 DNA: TGTGCCAGCAGTTCCCAGACAGGGTGGTTAGAGACCCAGTACTTC
CDR3 protein: CASSSQTGWLETQYF

V gene: TRBV6-6
D gene: TRBD2
J gene: TRBJ2-1
clone size: -
CDR3 DNA: TGTGCCAGCAGCCCCACCCAGACTAGCGGGGGACCCTCCCCGTACAATGAGCAGTTCTTC
CDR3 protein: CASSPTQTSGGPSPYNEQFF

V gene: TRBV2
D gene: -
J gene: TRBJ1-2
clone size: -
CDR3 DNA: TGTGCCAGCAGCCTAACAGGGAACTATGGCTACACCTTC
CDR3 protein: CASSLTGNYGYTF

V gene: TRBV4-2
D gene: -
J gene: TRBJ2-7
clone size: few
CDR3 DNA: TGTGCCAGCAGCCAAGAAGGCGGCGTCGCCTCTGGCGAGCAGTACTTC
CDR3 protein: CASSQEGGVASGEQYF

V gene: TRBV11-2
D gene: TRBD2
J gene: TRBJ2-1
clone size: once
CDR3 DNA: TGTGCCAGCAGCTTTAGCGGGAGTTCCCACAATGAGCAGTTCTTC
CDR3 protein: CASSFSGSSHNEQFF

V gene: TRBV19
D gene: TRBD1
J gene: TRBJ2-7
clone size: -
CDR3 DNA: TGTGCCAGTAGTATTGGTACGGGACAGGGGTCCTACGAGCAGTACTTC
CDR3 protein: CASSIGTGQGSYEQYF

V gene: TRBV6-2/TRBV6-3
D gene: TRBD1
J gene: TRBJ2-7
clone size: -
CDR3 DNA: TGTGCCAGCAGTACCCGGGGACAGGGGGCCTACGAGCAGTACTTC
CDR3 protein: CASSTRGQGAYEQYF

V gene: TRBV6-2/TRBV6-3
D gene: -
J gene: TRBJ1-5
clone size: many
CDR3 DNA: TGTGCCAGCAGTTACGTGAGGGATCAGCCCCAGCATTTT
CDR3 protein: CASSYVRDQPQHF

V gene: TRBV5-1
D gene: -
J gene: TRBJ2-5
clone size: -
CDR3 DNA: TGCGCCAGCAGCTGGGGCCGGACAGACGGTGGAGAGACCCAGTACTTC
CDR3 protein: CASSWGRTDGGETQYF

V gene: TRBV19
D gene: -
J gene: TRBJ2-3
clone size: once
CDR3 DNA: TGTGCCAGTAGGGAGCTTTTAGGGGGCACAGATACGCAGTATTTT
CDR3 protein: CASRELLGGTDTQYF

V gene: TRBV19
D gene: TRBD1
J gene: TRBJ1-5
clone size: -
CDR3 DNA: TGTGCCACCCCCAGGGGGCGTGATCAGCCCCAGCATTTT
CDR3 protein: CATPRGRDQPQHF

V gene: TRBV5-1
D gene: -
J gene: TRBJ1-6
clone size: once
CDR3 DNA: TGCGCCAGCAGTATGCGCAGGGAGGCCAATTCACCCCTCCACTTT
CDR3 protein: CASSMRREANSPLHF

V gene: TRBV4-1
D gene: TRBD2
J gene: TRBJ2-7
clone size: -
CDR3 DNA: TGCGCCAGCAGCCAAGGGTCTAGCGGGTTCTACGAGCAGTACTTC
CDR3 protein: CASSQGSSGFYEQYF

V gene: TRBV10-3
D gene: -
J gene: TRBJ2-3
clone size: -
CDR3 DNA: TGTGCCATCGGTTTAGGTACAGGGACGGCAGCAGATACGCAGTATTTT
CDR3 protein: CAIGLGTGTAADTQYF

V gene: TRBV5-8
D gene: TRBD1
J gene: TRBJ1-1
clone size: -
CDR3 DNA: TGTGCCAGCAGCTCTGGACAGGGGAAAAGTGAAGCTTTCTTT
CDR3 protein: CASSSGQGKSEAFF

V gene: TRBV5-4
D gene: TRBD1
J gene: TRBJ2-1
clone size: -
CDR3 DNA: TGTGCCAGCAGCCCCGGGACAGGATCCTACAATGAGCAGTTCTTC
CDR3 protein: CASSPGTGSYNEQFF

V gene: TRBV5-1
D gene: -
J gene: TRBJ2-3
clone size: -
CDR3 DNA: TGCGCCAGCAGCCGCCGGGAAAGAGTCTTCCTAGATACGCAGTATTTT
CDR3 protein: CASSRRERVFLDTQYF

V gene: TRBV4-1
D gene: -
J gene: TRBJ2-5
clone size: -
CDR3 DNA: TGCGCCAGCAGGGAAGAGATTTCGGGAGAGACCCAGTACTTC
CDR3 protein: CASREEISGETQYF

V gene: TRBV9
D gene: TRBD2
J gene: TRBJ2-3
clone size: -
CDR3 DNA: TGTGCCAGCAGCGCCCACCGGTCGGGGGGGCTTGTCACAGATACGCAGTATTTT
CDR3 protein: CASSAHRSGGLVTDTQYF

V gene: TRBV11-3
D gene: -
J gene: TRBJ2-1
clone size: -
CDR3 DNA: TGTGCCAGCAGCTTTAACAGGGCCAATGAGCAGTTCTTC
CDR3 protein: CASSFNRANEQFF

V gene: TRBV27
D gene: -
J gene: TRBJ1-5
clone size: -
CDR3 DNA: TGTGCCAGCAGTCCAAAGGATATAGGGGTCAATCAGCCCCAGCATTTT
CDR3 protein: CASSPKDIGVNQPQHF

V gene: TRBV5-1
D gene: -
J gene: TRBJ2-5
clone size: -
CDR3 DNA: TGCGCCAGCAGCTTGGTTACACACCAAGAGACCCAGTACTTC
CDR3 protein: CASSLVTHQETQYF

V gene: TRBV5-1
D gene: TRBD2
J gene: TRBJ2-7
clone size: -
CDR3 DNA: TGCGCCAGCAGCACGGGACTAGCGGGACCAATTGGGTACGAGCAGTACTTC
CDR3 protein: CASSTGLAGPIGYEQYF

V gene: TRBV4-1
D gene: -
J gene: TRBJ2-7
clone size: -
CDR3 DNA: TGCGCCAGCAGCCAAGTTCCGGGGGACCGGGGCTACGAGCAGTACTTC
CDR3 protein: CASSQVPGDRGYEQYF

V gene: TRBV10-3
D gene: TRBD1
J gene: TRBJ1-4
clone size: -
CDR3 DNA: TGTGCCATCAGGGGGGCCGGACAGGGTAATGAAAAACTGTTTTTT
CDR3 protein: CAIRGAGQGNEKLFF

V gene: TRBV9
D gene: TRBD2
J gene: TRBJ2-7
clone size: -
CDR3 DNA: TGTGCCAGCAGCGTAGGGACTAGCGGGTACGAGCAGTACTTC
CDR3 protein: CASSVGTSGYEQYF

V gene: TRBV19
D gene: -
J gene: TRBJ1-5
clone size: -
CDR3 DNA: TGTGCCACCTCGAGGACAGATAGCAATCAGCCCCAGCATTTT
CDR3 protein: CATSRTDSNQPQHF